The following is a TCR beta chain sequence with its context. CDR3 length: 16 amino acids. J gave up 4 bases and V 1 base, and 6 bases lay outside the gene matches. The germline V gene encodes CDR1 LGHDT and CDR2 YNNKEL (reference sequence). Clones were read by immunoSEQ multiplex PCR, and TCRdb kept only the in-frame ones, dropping some. Seen here are about 16,000 clones, roughly nine tenths observed once, and the top ten hold 10%. The data belong to a study of blood T cell repertoires in COVID-19. The sequence came from a man older than 75 with acute or convalescent COVID-19. J is TRBJ1-1 and V is TRBV3-1 (or the pseudogene TRBV3-2); 10 positions agree with TRBD1. Material: peripheral blood. In DNA form, the CDR3 reads TGTGCCAGCAGCCAAGCAGGGACAGGGGTAGTCACTGAAGCTTTCTTT. Translating gives CASSQAGTGVVTEAFF.